A selection of T cell receptor beta chains follows, all from one sample in a study of T cells after yellow fever vaccination. MiXCR, applied by TCRdb to the 5' RACE reads, yields one record per CDR3 protein. The sample records about 170,000 distinct CDR3 sequences, about 11% being singletons. Sequencing used CD8+ T cells sorted from PBMCs, obtained 15 days after the yellow fever booster vaccination. The origin of the receptors is a young man who received the YFV17D yellow fever vaccine. The CDR3 runs from the conserved cysteine through the conserved F or W.

j_gene: TRBJ2-7; v_gene: TRBV29-1; CDR3aa: CSVTGDLYEQYF
j_gene: TRBJ2-5; v_gene: TRBV7-3; CDR3aa: CASSSGLAGGKEETQYF
j_gene: TRBJ2-1; v_gene: TRBV5-1; CDR3aa: CASSRGQGGGNEQFF
j_gene: TRBJ1-1; v_gene: TRBV6-1; CDR3aa: CASILGGGTEAFF
j_gene: TRBJ2-1; v_gene: TRBV6-2/TRBV6-3; CDR3aa: CASSMTGGVNEQFF
j_gene: TRBJ1-4; v_gene: TRBV6-5; CDR3aa: CASSYRERGKLFF
j_gene: TRBJ1-4; v_gene: TRBV4-2; CDR3aa: CASSQPGQGLGEKLFF
j_gene: TRBJ2-3; v_gene: TRBV19; CDR3aa: CASSWESTDTQYF
j_gene: TRBJ2-1; v_gene: TRBV7-8; CDR3aa: CASSLGQGNHEQFF
j_gene: TRBJ2-6; v_gene: TRBV6-2/TRBV6-3; CDR3aa: CASSLPSQGANVLTF
j_gene: TRBJ2-5; v_gene: TRBV27; CDR3aa: CASSPSGAQETQYF
j_gene: TRBJ2-6; v_gene: TRBV5-4; CDR3aa: CASSREPESYSGANVLTF
j_gene: TRBJ1-2; v_gene: TRBV4-1; CDR3aa: CASSHLEPLPGRYGYTF
j_gene: TRBJ2-1; v_gene: TRBV5-1; CDR3aa: CASSLGNEQFF
j_gene: TRBJ1-4; v_gene: TRBV5-6; CDR3aa: CASSFGSNEKLFF
j_gene: TRBJ1-4; v_gene: TRBV29-1; CDR3aa: CSVRSGGNEKLFF
j_gene: TRBJ1-2; v_gene: TRBV6-5; CDR3aa: CASSSNENNGYTF
j_gene: TRBJ1-2; v_gene: TRBV2; CDR3aa: CASSEEGNVFGYTF
j_gene: TRBJ2-7; v_gene: TRBV4-1; CDR3aa: CASSQVSGAAYEQYF
j_gene: TRBJ2-6; v_gene: TRBV9; CDR3aa: CASSVDRTSGANVLTF
j_gene: TRBJ2-7; v_gene: TRBV20-1; CDR3aa: CSARPPGQGVYEQYF
j_gene: TRBJ2-1; v_gene: TRBV5-1; CDR3aa: CASSLGQGGGYNEQFF